These 11 T cell receptor beta chains were all obtained from the same sample, sequenced in a study of T cells in localized non-small cell lung cancer. The protocol was immunoSEQ multiplex PCR, while the TCRdb copy is restricted to in-frame clones and leaves out a portion. The sample lists 59,000 or so clones; 80% to 95% were seen once. Here the sequenced sample was peripheral blood, taken before any cancer treatment. The receptors stem from a man aged 40 to 70 with stage I lung adenocarcinoma.

This chain connects TRBV11-2 to TRBJ2-7, with 9 bases fitting TRBD2. In germline, CDR1 is SGHAT, CDR2 FQNNGV. Unmatched junction bases numbered 7, after V lost 5 bases and J lost 2 bases. CDR3 size: 15 residues. The CDR3 region has the DNA TGTGCCAGCAGCGTCTTAGCGGGAGAAGCCTACGAGCAGTACTTC. This sequence encodes CASSVLAGEAYEQYF.

The chain is built from TRBV10-1 and TRBJ2-2; D may be TRBD2 (5 bases). Looked up from germline, CDR1 is WNHNN and CDR2 is SYGVQD (reference sequence). The CDR3 runs 14 residues. Trimming shortened V by 11 bases and J by 2 bases, and 15 bases separated the two germline ends. The CDR3 nucleotides read TGCGCCGGCTTGCTGGAGGAAAACACCGGGGAGCTGTTTTTT. Its translation is CAGLLEENTGELFF.

This sequence joins TRBV6-1 and TRBJ2-7; D is ambiguous. The length of the CDR3 is 13 residues. Trimming left V 5 bases short and J 0 bases short, with 8 bases between. CDR1 and CDR2 (germline): MNHNS, SASEGT. Written as DNA, the CDR3 is TGTGCCAGCAGTAGAAGTTACTCCTACGAGCAGTACTTC. This sequence encodes CASSRSYSYEQYF.

The chain joins TRBV18 to TRBJ2-1; D not certain. The CDR3 has 16 residues. CDR1 is KGHSH, CDR2 LQKENI, per germline. The V and J ends lost 4 bases and 3 bases respectively, with 16 bases between them. CDR3 sequence: CASSQSTWKIYNEQFF. CDR3 DNA sequence: TGTGCCAGCTCACAAAGCACCTGGAAAATCTACAATGAGCAGTTCTTC.

The chain carries TRBV20-1 and TRBJ2-7; 7 nucleotides align to TRBD1. J was trimmed by 6 bases and V by 3 bases; bases with no gene match: 2. CDR3 length: 11 amino acids. Germline V CDR1 and CDR2: DFQATT, SNEGSKA (reference sequence). The CDR3 is CSASGDSEQYF. Written as DNA, the CDR3 is TGCAGTGCTAGCGGGGACAGCGAGCAGTACTTC.

The chain uses TRBV5-1 and TRBJ2-5; D perhaps matches TRBD2 (5 bases). V lost 1 base, J lost 2 bases, and 12 bases lay in between. The CDR3 runs to 15 residues. The germline CDR1 and CDR2 sequences are SGHRS and YFSETQ. CDR3 nucleotide sequence: TGCGCCAGCAGCTTGACCCTAGCAGTACAAGAGACCCAGTACTTC. Translating gives CASSLTLAVQETQYF.

CDR3: CASSDGGPGGAGFYEQYF. The CDR3 coding sequence is TGCGCCAGCAGTGATGGGGGACCAGGGGGGGCCGGATTCTACGAGCAGTACTTC. The J gene is TRBJ2-7, the V gene TRBV10-2; D may match TRBD1 or TRBD2 (7 bases each). Germline V gene data show CDR1 as WSHSY and CDR2 as SAAADI. The CDR3 covers 18 residues. Trimming cost V 3 bases and J 3 bases, with 24 bases left between them.

This clone is a singleton in its sample. The chain employs TRBV7-8 and TRBJ2-2, with a weak D call TRBD2 (7 bases). Germline V lookup: CDR1 SGHVS, CDR2 FQNEAQ. The ends were cut back, 5 bases at V and 1 base at J, with 14 bases in the middle. The CDR3 loop spans 16 amino acids. The CDR3 sequence is CASSQGSSGNTGELFF. The CDR3 DNA sequence: TGTGCCAGCAGCCAGGGGTCTAGCGGGAACACCGGGGAGCTGTTTTTT.

The rearrangement uses TRBV7-9 and TRBJ2-6; D tentatively fits TRBD1 or TRBD2 (5 bases each). The CDR3 runs 16 residues. The V gene lost 3 bases and the J gene lost 4 bases, with 13 bases spanning the gap. Germline assignment: CDR1 SEHNR and CDR2 FQNEAQ (reference sequence). Here the CDR3 reads CASSFEGRLGANVLTF. The CDR3 DNA sequence: TGTGCCAGCAGCTTTGAGGGGCGGCTAGGGGCCAACGTCCTGACTTTC. Drawing the rest from reference TRBV7-9 and TRBJ2-6, the complete variable domain is DTGVSQNPRHKITKRGQNVTFRCDPISEHNRLYWYRQTLGQGPEFLTYFQNEAQLEKSRLLSDRFSAERPKGSFSTLEIQRTEQGDSAMYLCASSFEGRLGANVLTFGAGSRLTVL.

V gene TRBV6-4 combines with J gene TRBJ2-1, with 8 bases matching TRBD2. The length of the CDR3 is 15 residues. J was trimmed by 2 bases and V by 3 bases; bases with no gene match: 3. The germline V gene encodes CDR1 MRHNA and CDR2 SNTAGT. The CDR3 DNA is TGTGCCAGCAGTGAACTAGCGGAGACCTACAATGAGCAGTTCTTC. This codes for CASSELAETYNEQFF.

This chain connects TRBV9 to TRBJ2-1, with TRBD2 matching over 7 bases. Germline-derived CDR1 and CDR2 are SGDLS and YYNGEE. J gave up 5 bases and V 0 bases, and 11 bases lay outside the gene matches. The length of the CDR3 is 17 residues. The CDR3 bases are TGTGCCAGCAGCGTAGCGGGGATGGGACTACCTAACAATGAGCAGTTCTTC. Translated: CASSVAGMGLPNNEQFF.